The 9 T cell receptor beta chains reported below all come from one sample, sequenced in a study of blood T cell repertoires in COVID-19. Clones were read by immunoSEQ multiplex PCR, and TCRdb kept only the in-frame ones, dropping some. The table records over 85,000 clones, around four fifths of them present only once. Sequenced sample: peripheral blood. Receptors were obtained from a human donor in a cohort sampled during active COVID-19.

The chain recombines TRBV2 with TRBJ2-5; D is possibly TRBD2 (5 bases). The V and J ends lost 6 bases and 1 base respectively, with 12 bases between them. Germline V gene sequence: CDR1 SNHLY, CDR2 FYNNEI. The CDR3 spans 14 residues. Here the CDR3 reads CASRARLLQETQYF. CDR3 nucleotide sequence: TGTGCCAGCAGGGCAAGACTACTCCAAGAGACCCAGTACTTC.

The chain uses TRBV11-1 and TRBJ1-2; 8 bases map to TRBD1. There are 13 residues in the CDR3. V dropped 6 bases and J dropped 4; count of bases not matched to a gene: 4. Germline V gene data show CDR1 as SGHAT and CDR2 as FQDESV (reference sequence). CDR3 loop: CASSRDRSYGYTF. The CDR3 coding sequence is TGTGCCAGCAGTCGGGACAGGTCCTATGGCTACACCTTC.

J is TRBJ1-1 and V is TRBV19; a weak D match, TRBD1 (5 bases). Germline CDR1 LNHDA, CDR2 SQIVND (reference sequence). This CDR3 has 13 residues. Trimming cost V 5 bases and J 9 bases, with 16 bases left between them. The DNA for the CDR3 is TGTGCCAGTAGTTCCGGGGGGGTCTTTAAAGCTTTCTTT. This translates into CASSSGGVFKAFF.

The chain combines TRBV2 with TRBJ2-1, with 13 bases matching TRBD2. Germline CDR1 SNHLY, CDR2 FYNNEI. The CDR3 spans 15 residues. J lost 4 bases, V lost 5 bases, and 2 bases had no gene match. CDR3 protein: CASSPTSGGYNEQFF. In DNA, the CDR3 is TGTGCCAGCAGTCCGACTAGCGGGGGGTACAATGAGCAGTTCTTC.

This chain connects TRBV7-3 to TRBJ1-2; no firm D call. The germline V gene has CDR1 SGHTA and CDR2 FQGTGA. The germline V and J ends were trimmed by 3 bases and 2 bases, with 7 bases remaining between them. CDR3 size: 13 residues. The CDR3 nucleotides are TGTGCCAGCAGCTTCGACGGGAACTATGGCTACACCTTC. As protein: CASSFDGNYGYTF. The full variable domain, in which reference TRBV7-3 and TRBJ1-2 provide the parts outside the CDR3, is GAGVSQTPSNKVTEKGKYVELRCDPISGHTALYWYRQSLGQGPEFLIYFQGTGAADDSGLPNDRFFAVRPEGSVSTLKIQRTERGDSAVYLCASSFDGNYGYTFGSGTRLTVV.

In its sample, this clone was seen a few times. The rearrangement uses TRBV10-2 and TRBJ2-5, with 11 nucleotides matching TRBD2. The CDR3 spans 13 residues. Per the germline V gene, CDR1 is WSHSY and CDR2 is SAAADI. V trimming: 10 bases; J trimming: 5 bases; junction bases outside the gene matches: 6. CDR3 protein: CATSGGNRETQYF. CDR3 bases: TGCGCCACTAGCGGGGGGAATAGGGAGACCCAGTACTTC.

V and J are TRBV9 and TRBJ1-2; a weak D match, TRBD1 (6 bases). V lost 3 bases, J lost 7 bases, and 16 bases lay in between. The V gene's germline CDR1 is SGDLS and CDR2 YYNGEE. The CDR3 has 14 amino acids. The CDR3 loop reads CASSGPLRGTGYTF. The CDR3 DNA is TGTGCCAGCAGCGGACCCCTGAGGGGGACTGGCTACACCTTC.

The chain employs TRBV9 and TRBJ2-1, with 9 bases fitting TRBD2. CDR1 SGDLS and CDR2 YYNGEE come from the germline V gene. There are 17 residues in the CDR3. With 0 bases clipped from V and 5 bases from J, the junction kept 9 bases outside the gene matches. The CDR3 DNA reads TGTGCCAGCAGCGTAGAGGGGATAGCGGGGGCACACAATGAGCAGTTCTTC. Translated: CASSVEGIAGAHNEQFF.

The rearrangement links TRBV11-2 to TRBJ2-2; D may be TRBD2 (5 bases). Germline lookup yields CDR1 SGHAT and CDR2 FQNNGV. The CDR3 extends over 17 amino acids. Trimming stripped 5 bases from V and 4 bases from J, with 20 bases between. CDR3 DNA sequence: TGTGCCAGCAGCCCTTCCAACGACTACCGGGGCACCGGGGAGCTGTTTTTT. As protein: CASSPSNDYRGTGELFF.